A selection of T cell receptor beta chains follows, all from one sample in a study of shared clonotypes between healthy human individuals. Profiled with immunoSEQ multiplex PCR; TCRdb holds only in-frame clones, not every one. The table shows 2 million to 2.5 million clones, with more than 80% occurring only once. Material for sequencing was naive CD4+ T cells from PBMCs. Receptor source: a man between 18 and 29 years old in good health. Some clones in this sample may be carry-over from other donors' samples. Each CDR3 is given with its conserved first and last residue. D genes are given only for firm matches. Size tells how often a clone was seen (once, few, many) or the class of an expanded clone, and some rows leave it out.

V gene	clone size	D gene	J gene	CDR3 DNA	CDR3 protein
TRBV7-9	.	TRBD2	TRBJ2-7	TGTGCCAGCAGCTCGACTAGCACGAGCTCCTACGAGCAGTACTTC	CASSSTSTSSYEQYF
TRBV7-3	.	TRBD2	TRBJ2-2	TGTGCCAGCAGCTCCGCTAGCGGGGGAGACACCGGGGAGCTGTTTTTT	CASSSASGGDTGELFF
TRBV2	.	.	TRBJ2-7	TGTGCCAGCAGCGACCGACAATTGGGCGAGCAGTACTTC	CASSDRQLGEQYF
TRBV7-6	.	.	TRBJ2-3	TGTGCCTCGGGGACAATTAGCACAGATACGCAGTATTTT	CASGTISTDTQYF
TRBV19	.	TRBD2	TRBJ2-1	TGTGCCAGTAGCGTTATAACTAGCGTGATGGGGAATGAGCAGTTCTTC	CASSVITSVMGNEQFF
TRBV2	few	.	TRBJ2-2	TGTGCCAGCACCCAAGAACAGGCTAGCACCGGGGAGCTGTTTTTT	CASTQEQASTGELFF
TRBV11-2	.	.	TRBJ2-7	TGTGCCAGCAGCCTCGGTTTAAGGGTACCTAAGACCTACGAGCAGTACTTC	CASSLGLRVPKTYEQYF
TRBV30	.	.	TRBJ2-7	TGTGCCTGGAGTGGACGGACTTACCTCTACGAGCAGTACTTC	CAWSGRTYLYEQYF
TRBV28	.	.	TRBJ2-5	TGTGCCAGCAGATATGGCGGGGCAGGGGGAGAGACCCAGTACTTC	CASRYGGAGGETQYF
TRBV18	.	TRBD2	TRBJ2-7	TGTGCCAGCTCACCCGCTCTACTAGCGGGAGGGCCTAAGCAGTACTTC	CASSPALLAGGPKQYF
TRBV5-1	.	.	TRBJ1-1	TGCGCCAGCAGCAAGGCTACCTGGGGGATGAACACTGAAGCTTTCTTT	CASSKATWGMNTEAFF
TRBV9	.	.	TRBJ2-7	TGTGCCAGCAGCGTAGCTTGGGACCGCACCTACGAGCAGTACTTC	CASSVAWDRTYEQYF
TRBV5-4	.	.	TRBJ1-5	TGTGCCAGCAGCTTGGGGACTCAGCCCCAGCATTTT	CASSLGTQPQHF
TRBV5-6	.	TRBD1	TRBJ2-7	TGTGCCAGCAGCTTGGGACAGGGTAGGTCCTACGAGCAGTACTTC	CASSLGQGRSYEQYF
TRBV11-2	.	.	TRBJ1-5	TGTGCCAGCAGCTTAAATGGTGGGGGGGATCAGCCCCAGCATTTT	CASSLNGGGDQPQHF
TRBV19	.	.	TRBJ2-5	TGTGCCAGTAGTACCAGGGTAGGAGAGACCCAGTACTTC	CASSTRVGETQYF
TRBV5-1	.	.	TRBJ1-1	TGCGCCAGCAGCTTGGCAGCGGGGGATGATCTGGCTTTCTTT	CASSLAAGDDLAFF
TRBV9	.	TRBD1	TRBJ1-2	TGTGCCAGCAGCGGACAGGGTAGGGCTAACTATGGCTACACCTTC	CASSGQGRANYGYTF
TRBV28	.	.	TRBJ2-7	TGTGCCAGCAGCTTCGGTGGGAACTCCTACGAGCAGTACTTC	CASSFGGNSYEQYF
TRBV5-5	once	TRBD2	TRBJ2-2	TGTGCCAGCAGCTTAATACAGCGGGGCACCGGGGAGCTGTTTTTT	CASSLIQRGTGELFF
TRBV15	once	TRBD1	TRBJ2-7	TGTGCCACCAGCAGAGAGGACAGGGTCCCCTACGAGCAGTACTTC	CATSREDRVPYEQYF
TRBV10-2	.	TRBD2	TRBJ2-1	TGCGCCAGCAGTGCCCTCGTGCGGGAGCATGAGCAGTTCTTC	CASSALVREHEQFF
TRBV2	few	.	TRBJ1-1	TGTGCCAGCAGGCTAGAAACTCTGAACACTGAAGCTTTCTTT	CASRLETLNTEAFF
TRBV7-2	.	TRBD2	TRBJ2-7	TGTGCCAGCAGCAAGACTAGCGGAGACTACGAGCAGTACTTC	CASSKTSGDYEQYF
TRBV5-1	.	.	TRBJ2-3	TGCGCCAGCGCATCTCGGGGCCAGGGCGCAGATACGCAGTATTTT	CASASRGQGADTQYF
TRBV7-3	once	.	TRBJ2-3	TGTGCCAGCAGCTTAACACTGCGGTCGGCAGATACGCAGTATTTT	CASSLTLRSADTQYF
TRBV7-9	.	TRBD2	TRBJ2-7	TGTGCCAGCAGCTCACCCGGACTAGCGGGGGTTGAGCAGTACTTC	CASSSPGLAGVEQYF
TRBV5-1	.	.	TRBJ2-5	TGCGCCAGCAGCTTGGACGAGCAAGAGACCCAGTACTTC	CASSLDEQETQYF
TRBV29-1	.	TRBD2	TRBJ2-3	TGCAGCGCCCTGGAGGCGGGAGTCTCAGATACGCAGTATTTT	CSALEAGVSDTQYF
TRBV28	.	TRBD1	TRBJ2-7	TGTGCCAGCGAGGCCGGGACAGCCTCCTACGAGCAGTACTTC	CASEAGTASYEQYF
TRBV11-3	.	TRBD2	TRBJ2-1	TGTGCCAGCAGCCTTTTAGCGGGAGTGTCCTACAATGAGCAGTTCTTC	CASSLLAGVSYNEQFF
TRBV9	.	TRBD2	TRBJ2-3	TGTGCCAGCAGCGTCAGACTAGCGGATAGCACAGATACGCAGTATTTT	CASSVRLADSTDTQYF
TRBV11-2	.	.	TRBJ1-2	TGTGCCAGCAGCTTAGGGACAGCTAACTATGGCTACACCTTC	CASSLGTANYGYTF
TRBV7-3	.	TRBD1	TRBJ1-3	TGTGCCAGCAGCCCCGGGGACAGGGGATCTGGAAACACCATATATTTT	CASSPGDRGSGNTIYF
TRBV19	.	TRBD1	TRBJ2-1	TGTGCCAGTAGTATAGGGCAGGGGGCTGGGGTAGTGCAGTTCTTC	CASSIGQGAGVVQFF
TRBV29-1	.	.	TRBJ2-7	TGCAGCGCCTATGACAGCCAAAGCTCCTACGAGCAGTACTTC	CSAYDSQSSYEQYF
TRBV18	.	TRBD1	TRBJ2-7	TGTGCCAGCTCACCACCCGGCCCGGACAGGGGCTCCTACGAGCAGTACTTC	CASSPPGPDRGSYEQYF
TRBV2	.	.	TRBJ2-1	TGTGCCAGCTCTAAGGTCGTAAATGAGCAGTTCTTC	CASSKVVNEQFF
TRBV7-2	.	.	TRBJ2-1	TGTGCCAGCAGCCCCCGGACTCTGACCAATGAGCAGTTCTTC	CASSPRTLTNEQFF
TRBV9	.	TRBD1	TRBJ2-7	TGTGCCAGCAGCACCCGGGACAGGGGCTCCGCAGAGCAGTACTTC	CASSTRDRGSAEQYF
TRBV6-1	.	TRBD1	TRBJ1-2	TGTGCCAGCAGTGGGGACAGGCGGACAAGCTACACCTTC	CASSGDRRTSYTF
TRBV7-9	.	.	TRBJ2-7	TGTGCCAGCAGCTTAGGGTCTGCTAGAGGCTACGAGCAGTACTTC	CASSLGSARGYEQYF
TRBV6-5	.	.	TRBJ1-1	TGTGCCAGCACCCGAAGGTGGGACTACACTGAAGCTTTCTTT	CASTRRWDYTEAFF
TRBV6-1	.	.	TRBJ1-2	TGTGCCAGCAAGGGGCGAAACTATGGCTACACCTTC	CASKGRNYGYTF
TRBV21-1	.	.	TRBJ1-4	TGTGCCAGCAGCAGCCCCGGGACACGTAAACGGGGGCGGGGTGAAAAACTGTTTTTT	CASSSPGTRKRGRGEKLFF
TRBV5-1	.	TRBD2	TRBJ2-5	TGCGCCAGCAGCTTTGCTAGCGGGGAAGAGACCCAGTACTTC	CASSFASGEETQYF
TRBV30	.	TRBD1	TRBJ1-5	TGTGCCTGGAATACGGGACAGGGAAGAAATCAGCCCCAGCATTTT	CAWNTGQGRNQPQHF
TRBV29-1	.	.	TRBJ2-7	TGCAGCGTCAGGGGAAGGTCTACCTACGAGCAGTACTTC	CSVRGRSTYEQYF
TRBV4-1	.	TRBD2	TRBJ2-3	TGCGCCAGCAGCCACAGGGAGGGGGGACTAGCGGGAGTTAACACAGATACGCAGTATTTT	CASSHREGGLAGVNTDTQYF
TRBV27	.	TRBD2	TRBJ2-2	TGTGCCAGCAGACGGGGCGGGGGGCGCGGGACCGGGGAGCTGTTTTTT	CASRRGGGRGTGELFF
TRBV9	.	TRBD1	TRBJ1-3	TGTGCCAGCAGCGTAGAGGGGGCGCCGGTGGGAAACACCATATATTTT	CASSVEGAPVGNTIYF
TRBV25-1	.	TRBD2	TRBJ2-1	TGTGCCAGCAGTGAATATCTCATCGTCGGCGGGGGGGTTCGAGAGCAGTTCTTC	CASSEYLIVGGGVREQFF
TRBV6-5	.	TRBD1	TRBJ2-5	TGTGCCAGCAGTTACTTGGGGACAGAACAAGAGACCCAGTACTTC	CASSYLGTEQETQYF
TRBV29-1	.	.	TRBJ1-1	TGCAGCGTTGAAACCCCGGGACACCGATACACTGAAGCTTTCTTT	CSVETPGHRYTEAFF
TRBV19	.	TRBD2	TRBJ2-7	TGTGCCGGCAGGACTAGTGGATCCTACGAGCAGTACTTC	CAGRTSGSYEQYF